The T cell receptor beta chain described here comes from a study of blood T cell repertoires in COVID-19. Study context: There were acute and convalescent COVID-19 samples, and they came from the United States, Italy and Spain.

To note about this clone: One end of the junction does not line up with germline, which may come from a read error.

Produced via immunoSEQ multiplex PCR; TCRdb's table is partial and in-frame only. The table has around 170,000 clones, under 80% seen once; the top ten hold 2.5% to 3%. Germline lookup yields CDR1 SGHTA and CDR2 FQGNSA. The CDR3 consists of 17 residues. The V gene is TRBV7-2, the J gene TRBJ2-3, with D perhaps matching TRBD1 (7 bases). Sequences were obtained from peripheral blood. The clonotype comes from a woman older than 75 with acute or convalescent COVID-19. CDR3 loop: CASSLTGSVTSTGTQYF. For the CDR3, the DNA is TGTGCCAGCAGCTTGACAGGGTCAGTTACTAGCACAGGTACGCAGTATTTT. The entire variable domain, with the rest obtained from reference TRBV7-2 and TRBJ2-3, is as follows: GAGVSQSPSNKVTEKGKDVELRCDPISGHTALYWYRQSLGQGLEFLIYFQGNSAPDKSGLPSDRFSAERTGGSVSTLTIQRTQQEDSAVYLCASSLTGSVTSTGTQYFGPGTRLTVL.